Here is one T cell receptor beta chain with its context. Its antigen remains unknown. In the PCR, 60 Vbeta and 13 Jbeta primers were used. The repertoire was sequenced with immunoSEQ multiplex PCR; TCRdb's copy has only in-frame clones and lacks some. The profile covers roughly 200,000 clones, with 80% appearing a single time and 0.65% taken by the ten largest. There are 15 residues in the CDR3. Germline CDR1 and CDR2: MNHNY and SVGAGI (reference sequence). J gave up 1 base and V 5 bases, and 6 bases lay outside the gene matches. The data belong to a study of cytomegalovirus exposure and HLA in healthy donors. Study-wide results and limits: Reports credit the classifier with highly specific, highly sensitive diagnosis of cytomegalovirus status.

Donors showed nominal health when sampled, although they likely had unrecorded immune exposures. J is TRBJ1-1 and V is TRBV6-6, with TRBD1 identical over 8 bases. Material for sequencing was PBMCs. This TCR was recovered from a boy between 5 and 17 years old in good health and CMV-seronegative. The CDR3 nucleotides are TGTGCCAGCAGTGCGCAGGGGGCGGCGAACACTGAAGCTTTCTTT. Translating it yields CASSAQGAANTEAFF.